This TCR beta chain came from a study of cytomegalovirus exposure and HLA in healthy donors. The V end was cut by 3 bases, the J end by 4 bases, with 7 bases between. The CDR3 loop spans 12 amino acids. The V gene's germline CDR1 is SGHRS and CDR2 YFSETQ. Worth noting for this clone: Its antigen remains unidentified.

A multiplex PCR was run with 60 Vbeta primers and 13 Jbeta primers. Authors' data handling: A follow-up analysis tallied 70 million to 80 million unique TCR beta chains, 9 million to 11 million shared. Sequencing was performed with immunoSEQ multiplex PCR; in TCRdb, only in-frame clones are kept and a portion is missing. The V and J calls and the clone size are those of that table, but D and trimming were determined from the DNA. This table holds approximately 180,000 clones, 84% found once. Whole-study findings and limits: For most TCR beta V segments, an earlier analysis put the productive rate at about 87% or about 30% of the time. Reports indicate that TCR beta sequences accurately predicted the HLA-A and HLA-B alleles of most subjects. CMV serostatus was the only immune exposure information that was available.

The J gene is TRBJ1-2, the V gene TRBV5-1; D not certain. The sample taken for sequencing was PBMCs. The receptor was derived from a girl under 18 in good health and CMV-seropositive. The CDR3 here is CASSYDTYGYTF. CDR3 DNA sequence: TGCGCCAGCAGCTATGACACCTATGGCTACACCTTC.